These 21 T cell receptor beta chains came from one sample sequenced in a study of T cell responses to AZD1222 COVID-19 vaccine. Assay used: immunoSEQ multiplex PCR; TCRdb lists only in-frame clones, some missing. The sample has tens of thousands of clones; around nine tenths are singletons. Material: peripheral blood, obtained 28 days after the second dose of the MenACWY control vaccine. These receptors were collected from an adult who received the MenACWY meningococcal vaccine as a control.

The chain carries TRBV11-1 and TRBJ2-1; D not resolved. The CDR3 contains 13 residues. V dropped 5 bases and J dropped 2 bases, with 7 bases sitting between them. The germline V gene has CDR1 SGHAT and CDR2 FQDESV (reference sequence). The CDR3 DNA sequence: TGTGCCAGCAGCGCCGCTACCTACAATGAGCAGTTCTTC. As protein: CASSAATYNEQFF. Using reference TRBV11-1 and TRBJ2-1 for the parts outside the CDR3, the full variable domain is EAEVAQSPRYKITEKSQAVAFWCDPISGHATLYWYRQILGQGPELLVQFQDESVVDDSQLPKDRFSAERLKGVDSTLKIQPAELGDSAMYLCASSAATYNEQFFGPGTRLTVL.

This clone was counted a few times. The chain has TRBV7-2 and TRBJ2-1; 9 bases fit TRBD2. Germline values: CDR1 SGHTA, CDR2 FQGNSA. This CDR3 contains 15 residues. V lost 4 bases to trimming and J lost 4 bases; unmatched junction nucleotides: 5. This CDR3 is CASSSSGGPYNEQFF. CDR3 DNA sequence: TGTGCCAGCAGCTCCAGCGGGGGGCCTTACAATGAGCAGTTCTTC.

The chain couples TRBV7-2 to TRBJ2-7, with a weak D call TRBD2 (5 bases). The germline gives CDR1 SGHTA, CDR2 FQGNSA. The CDR3 totals 12 residues. Between the trimmed V and J ends, which lost 6 bases and 5 bases, there was a span of 11 bases. CDR3 amino acids: CASRQGSDEQYF. CDR3 nucleotides: TGTGCCAGCAGGCAAGGGAGTGACGAGCAGTACTTC.

The rearrangement joins TRBV7-3 to TRBJ2-2, with TRBD1 matching over 10 bases. The CDR3 runs 15 residues. In germline, CDR1 is SGHTA, CDR2 FQGTGA. J lost 4 bases, V lost 5 bases, and 4 bases had no gene match. As DNA, the CDR3 is TGTGCCAGCAGCCAGACAGGGGGCGGCACCGGGGAGCTGTTTTTT. It codes for CASSQTGGGTGELFF. The variable domain in full, with the rest retrieved from reference TRBV7-3 and TRBJ2-2, is GAGVSQTPSNKVTEKGKYVELRCDPISGHTALYWYRQSLGQGPEFLIYFQGTGAADDSGLPNDRFFAVRPEGSVSTLKIQRTERGDSAVYLCASSQTGGGTGELFFGEGSRLTVL.

The rearrangement uses TRBV6-5 and TRBJ2-3; D unclear. The CDR3 covers 13 residues. Germline CDR1 and CDR2: MNHEY and SVGAGI. The germline V and J ends were trimmed by 0 bases and 6 bases, with 7 bases remaining between them. In DNA, the CDR3 is TGTGCCAGCAGTTACTCAGGGTCGGATACGCAGTATTTT. As protein: CASSYSGSDTQYF.

This sequence joins TRBV29-1 and TRBJ2-3; 7 positions match TRBD1. The germline CDR1 and CDR2 sequences are SQVTM and ANQGSEA. This CDR3 is 13 amino acids long. Trimming removed 6 bases from V and 2 bases from J; junction bases left unmatched: 5. The CDR3 bases are TGCAGCGTCACAGGGACAGACACAGATACGCAGTATTTT. Protein product: CSVTGTDTDTQYF.

This sequence joins TRBV28 and TRBJ1-2; TRBD1 might be the D (6 bases). The CDR3 sequence is 14 residues long. Per the germline V gene, CDR1 is MDHEN and CDR2 is SYDVKM. V was clipped by 7 bases and J by 0 bases, with 12 bases between them. The CDR3 sequence: CASKGGTTNYGYTF. In DNA form, the CDR3 reads TGTGCCAGCAAAGGGGGAACGACTAACTATGGCTACACCTTC.

CDR3 coding DNA: TGTGCCAGTAGTATGGGTGTGACTAGTGAGGAGACCCAGTACTTC. Translation gives CASSMGVTSEETQYF. The rearrangement links TRBV19 to TRBJ2-5; D might be TRBD2 (6 bases). Germline assignment: CDR1 LNHDA and CDR2 SQIVND (reference sequence). V shed 3 bases and J shed 5 bases, with 16 bases lying between them. The CDR3 runs 15 residues.

This chain links TRBV14 with TRBJ2-1; the match to TRBD2 covers 11 bases. The germline V gene has CDR1 SGHDN and CDR2 FVKESK. The J segment lost 2 bases and the V segment lost 3 bases, leaving 9 bases of the junction unmatched. The CDR3 is 18 amino acids. CDR3 in DNA: TGTGCCAGCAGCCAGCAGGGACTAGCGGCGGCCCCCTACAATGAGCAGTTCTTC. Translated, it gives CASSQQGLAAAPYNEQFF.

V usage is TRBV6-5 and J usage is TRBJ1-1; D gene ambiguous. The germline CDR1 and CDR2 sequences are MNHEY and SVGAGI. V lost 0 bases and J lost 8, with 13 bases in between. The CDR3 runs 14 residues. This CDR3 is CASSYSTGRWEAFF. The CDR3 nucleotides are TGTGCCAGCAGTTACTCGACGGGGAGGTGGGAAGCTTTCTTT.

V and J are TRBV6-5 and TRBJ2-7; the D gene could be TRBD1 or TRBD2 (5 bases each). This CDR3 region has 15 residues. The V gene's germline CDR1 is MNHEY and CDR2 SVGAGI. Trimming shortened V by 0 bases and J by 1 base, and 10 bases separated the two germline ends. CDR3 bases: TGTGCCAGCAGTTACTCGAGGGCAGGGTCCTACGAGCAGTACTTC. Amino acids: CASSYSRAGSYEQYF.

J is TRBJ2-7 and V is TRBV24-1; D remains ambiguous. The CDR3 is 9 residues long. Trimming took 9 bases from V and 9 from J, leaving 8 bases between them. Germline lookup yields CDR1 KGHDR and CDR2 SFDVKD. The CDR3 DNA is TGTGCCACCGTCCCTATGCAGTACTTC. This translates into CATVPMQYF.

The V gene is TRBV7-3, the J gene TRBJ1-1; D ambiguous. The CDR3 spans 13 residues. V lost 5 bases to trimming and J lost 0 bases, with 7 bases between them. Germline CDR1 and CDR2: SGHTA and FQGTGA. The CDR3 nucleotides are TGTGCCAGCAGCGCGACCCTGAACACTGAAGCTTTCTTT. Its translation: CASSATLNTEAFF.

The chain has TRBV25-1 and TRBJ2-5, with no clear D. This CDR3 contains 12 residues. Germline CDR1 and CDR2: MGHDK and SYGVNS. Trimming took off 0 bases at V and 9 bases at J, with 8 bases between the two ends. CDR3 in amino acids: CASSEYWAAQYF. DNA for the CDR3: TGTGCCAGCAGTGAATACTGGGCTGCCCAGTACTTC.

The chain couples TRBV29-1 to TRBJ2-2; the match to TRBD1 covers 9 bases. Germline-derived CDR1 and CDR2 are SQVTM and ANQGSEA. The CDR3 is made up of 15 amino acids. The junction had 6 bases not matched to a gene; V was cut back by 3 bases and J by 4 bases. CDR3 loop: CSVEGTGQGTGELFF. In DNA form, the CDR3 reads TGCAGCGTTGAGGGCACGGGACAGGGCACCGGGGAGCTGTTTTTT.

This clone was picked up one time. The chain is built from TRBV19 and TRBJ2-2; 8 bases agree with TRBD2. This CDR3 comprises 13 residues. Germline-derived CDR1 and CDR2 are LNHDA and SQIVND (reference sequence). V dropped 6 bases and J dropped 6; count of bases not matched to a gene: 3. CDR3 protein: CASSTGLAGELFF. The DNA for the CDR3 is TGTGCCAGTAGCACGGGACTAGCCGGGGAGCTGTTTTTT.

This clone appeared once. This chain links TRBV7-2 with TRBJ2-7, with D unresolved. Germline-derived CDR1 and CDR2 are SGHTA and FQGNSA. The CDR3 is 10 amino acids. Trimming removed 1 base at V and 9 bases at J, with 4 bases between. This CDR3 reads CASSLGVQYF. The CDR3 nucleotides are TGTGCCAGCAGCTTAGGGGTGCAGTACTTC.

The rearrangement joins TRBV7-2 to TRBJ2-6; the D is unclear. V was shortened by 8 bases and J by 0 bases, with 20 bases between the two germline ends. The germline V gene has CDR1 SGHTA and CDR2 FQGNSA. This CDR3 is 18 amino acids long. CDR3 nucleotide sequence: TGTGCCAGCTCTATCGAAGGCCTTACGAGCTCTGGGGCCAACGTCCTGACTTTC. It yields the protein CASSIEGLTSSGANVLTF.

The V gene is TRBV28, the J gene TRBJ1-1; 7 bases are a match to TRBD1. The CDR3 runs to 13 residues. Trimming at V came to 7 bases and at J to 5 bases, leaving 7 bases not matched to a gene. Per germline, CDR1 MDHEN and CDR2 SYDVKM. The CDR3 DNA follows: TGTGCCAGCAACTTACAGGGGAGGACTGAAGCTTTCTTT. Translation gives CASNLQGRTEAFF.

The V gene is TRBV4-3, the J gene TRBJ2-1, with D maybe TRBD2 (5 bases). This CDR3 is 17 amino acids long. The germline CDR1 and CDR2 sequences are LGHNA and YSLEER. Trimming removed 0 bases at V and 0 bases at J, with 12 bases between. CDR3 in DNA: TGCGCCAGCAGCCAAGAAGGGAAGCGGAGCTCCTACAATGAGCAGTTCTTC. It specifies CASSQEGKRSSYNEQFF.

The DNA for the CDR3 is TGTGCCAGCAGCCGCAACGGCCTACCTGGGGACCTCAACACCGGGGAGCTGTTTTTT. This gives the protein CASSRNGLPGDLNTGELFF. This chain connects TRBV27 to TRBJ2-2; D is perhaps TRBD1 or TRBD2 (5 bases each). The CDR3 is 19 residues long. Germline values: CDR1 MNHEY, CDR2 SMNVEV (reference sequence). V lost 6 bases and J 2 bases, leaving 25 bases between the germline ends.